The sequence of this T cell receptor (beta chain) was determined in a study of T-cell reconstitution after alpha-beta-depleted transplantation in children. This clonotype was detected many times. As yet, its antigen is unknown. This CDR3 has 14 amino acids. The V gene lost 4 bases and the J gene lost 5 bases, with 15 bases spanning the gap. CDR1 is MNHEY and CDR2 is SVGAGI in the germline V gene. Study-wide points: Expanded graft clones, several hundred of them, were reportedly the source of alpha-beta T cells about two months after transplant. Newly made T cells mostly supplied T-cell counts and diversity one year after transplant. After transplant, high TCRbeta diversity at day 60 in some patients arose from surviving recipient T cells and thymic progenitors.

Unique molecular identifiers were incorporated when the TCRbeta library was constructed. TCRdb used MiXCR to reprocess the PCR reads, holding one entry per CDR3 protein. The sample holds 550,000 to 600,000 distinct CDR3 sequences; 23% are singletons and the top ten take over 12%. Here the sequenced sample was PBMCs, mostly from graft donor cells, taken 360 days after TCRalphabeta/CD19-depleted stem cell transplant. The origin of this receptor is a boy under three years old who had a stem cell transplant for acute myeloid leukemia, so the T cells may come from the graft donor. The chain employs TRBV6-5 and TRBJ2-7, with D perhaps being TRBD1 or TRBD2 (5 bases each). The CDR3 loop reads CASSFIFGDHEQYV. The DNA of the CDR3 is TGTGCCAGCAGTTTCATCTTCGGGGACCACGAGCAGTACGTC.